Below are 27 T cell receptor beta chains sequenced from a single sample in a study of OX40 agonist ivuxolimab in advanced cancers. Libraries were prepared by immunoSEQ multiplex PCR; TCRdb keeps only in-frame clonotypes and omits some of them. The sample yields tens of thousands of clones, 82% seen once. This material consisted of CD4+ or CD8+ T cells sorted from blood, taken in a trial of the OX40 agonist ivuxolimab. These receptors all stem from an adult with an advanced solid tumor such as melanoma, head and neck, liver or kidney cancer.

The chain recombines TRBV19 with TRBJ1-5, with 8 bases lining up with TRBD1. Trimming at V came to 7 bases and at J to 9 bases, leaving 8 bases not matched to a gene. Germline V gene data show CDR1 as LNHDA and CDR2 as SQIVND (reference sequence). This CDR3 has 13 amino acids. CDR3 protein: CASTGGGRSPQHF. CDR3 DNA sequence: TGTGCCAGTACAGGGGGCGGGAGATCGCCCCAGCATTTT.

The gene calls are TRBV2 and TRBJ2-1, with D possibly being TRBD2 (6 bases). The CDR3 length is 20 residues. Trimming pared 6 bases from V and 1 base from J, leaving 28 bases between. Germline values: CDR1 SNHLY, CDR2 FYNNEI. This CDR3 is CASSERTPTTTGLSYNEQFF. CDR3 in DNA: TGTGCCAGCAGCGAAAGAACACCCACTACTACAGGACTATCCTACAATGAGCAGTTCTTC.

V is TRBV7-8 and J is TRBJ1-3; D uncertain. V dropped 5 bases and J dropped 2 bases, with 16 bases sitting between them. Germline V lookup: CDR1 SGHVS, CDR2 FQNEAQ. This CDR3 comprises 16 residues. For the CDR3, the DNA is TGTGCCAGCAGCCCTACTAGAGTGAGGGCTGGAAACACCATATATTTT. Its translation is CASSPTRVRAGNTIYF.

The DNA of the CDR3 is TGTGCCACCAGCAGAGACAGGGACCAAGAGACCCAGTACTTC. Its translation is CATSRDRDQETQYF. The gene calls are TRBV15 and TRBJ2-5, with D possibly matching TRBD1 (5 bases). The V end was cut by 0 bases, the J end by 0 bases, with 5 bases between. This CDR3 is 14 amino acids long. The germline CDR1 and CDR2 sequences are LNHNV and YYDKDF (reference sequence).

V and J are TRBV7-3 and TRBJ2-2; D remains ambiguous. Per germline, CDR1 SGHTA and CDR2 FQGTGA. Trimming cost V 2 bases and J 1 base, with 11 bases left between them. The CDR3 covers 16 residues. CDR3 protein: CASSLDPIGNTGELFF. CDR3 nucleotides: TGTGCCAGCAGCTTAGACCCTATCGGGAACACCGGGGAGCTGTTTTTT. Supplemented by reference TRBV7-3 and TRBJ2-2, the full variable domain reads GAGVSQTPSNKVTEKGKYVELRCDPISGHTALYWYRQSLGQGPEFLIYFQGTGAADDSGLPNDRFFAVRPEGSVSTLKIQRTERGDSAVYLCASSLDPIGNTGELFFGEGSRLTVL.

CDR3 nucleotides: TGTGCCAGCAGCAAAGGGGCCAGACCGGGACTTATCACAGATACGCAGTATTTT. Its protein is CASSKGARPGLITDTQYF. The chain joins TRBV11-3 to TRBJ2-3; D possibly corresponds to TRBD2 (6 bases). V lost 5 bases and J 2 bases, leaving 23 bases between the germline ends. CDR1 SGHNT and CDR2 YENEEA come from the germline V gene. The CDR3 totals 18 residues.

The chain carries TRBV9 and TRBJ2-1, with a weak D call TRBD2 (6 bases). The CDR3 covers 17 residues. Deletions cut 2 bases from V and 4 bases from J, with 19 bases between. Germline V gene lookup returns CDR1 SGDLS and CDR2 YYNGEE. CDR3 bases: TGTGCCAGCAGCGTTGAGTTAGAGTGGGGGGAGTACAATGAGCAGTTCTTC. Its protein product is CASSVELEWGEYNEQFF.

Written as DNA, the CDR3 is TGTGCCAGCAGCCCGACAGGGGGGTCATATAATGAGCAGTTCTTC. This translates into CASSPTGGSYNEQFF. V and J are TRBV6-5 and TRBJ2-1; 9 nucleotides align to TRBD1. The V gene end was trimmed by 6 bases and the J gene end by 7 bases; junction bases not matched to a gene: 10. CDR3 length: 15 amino acids. CDR1 and CDR2 from the germline V gene are MNHEY and SVGAGI.

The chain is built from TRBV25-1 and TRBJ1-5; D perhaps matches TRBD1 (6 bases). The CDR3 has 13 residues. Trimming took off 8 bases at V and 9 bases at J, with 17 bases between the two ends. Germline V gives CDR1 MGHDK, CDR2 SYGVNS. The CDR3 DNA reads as TGTGCCAGCGGGGGCCCATCTTACGCGCCCCAGCATTTT. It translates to CASGGPSYAPQHF.

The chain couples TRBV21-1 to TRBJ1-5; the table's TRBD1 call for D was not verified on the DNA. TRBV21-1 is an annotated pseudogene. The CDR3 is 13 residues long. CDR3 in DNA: TGTGCCAGCAGCGGACAGGGGAGACAGCCCCAGCATTTT. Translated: CASSGQGRQPQHF.

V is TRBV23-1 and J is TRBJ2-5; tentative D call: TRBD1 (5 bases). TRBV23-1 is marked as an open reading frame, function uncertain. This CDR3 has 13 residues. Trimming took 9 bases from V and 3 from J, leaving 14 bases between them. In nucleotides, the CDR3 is TGCGCCAGGGAAAAGACAGCCGAAGAGACCCAGTACTTC. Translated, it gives CAREKTAEETQYF.

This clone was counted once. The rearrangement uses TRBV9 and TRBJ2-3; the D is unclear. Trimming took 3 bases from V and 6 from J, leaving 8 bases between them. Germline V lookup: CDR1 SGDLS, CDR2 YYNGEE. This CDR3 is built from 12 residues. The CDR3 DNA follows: TGTGCCAGCAGCGCCGTGGGGGATACGCAGTATTTT. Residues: CASSAVGDTQYF. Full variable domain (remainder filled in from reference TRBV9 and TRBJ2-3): DSGVTQTPKHLITATGQRVTLRCSPRSGDLSVYWYQQSLDQGLQFLIQYYNGEERAKGNILERFSAQQFPDLHSELNLSSLELGDSALYFCASSAVGDTQYFGPGTRLTVL.

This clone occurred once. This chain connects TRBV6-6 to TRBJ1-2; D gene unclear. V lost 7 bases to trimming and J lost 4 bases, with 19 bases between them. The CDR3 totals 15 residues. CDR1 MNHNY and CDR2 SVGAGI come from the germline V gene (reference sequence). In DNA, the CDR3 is TGTGCCAGCACCCAAATAGGAAGGCACTTCTATGGCTACACCTTC. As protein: CASTQIGRHFYGYTF.

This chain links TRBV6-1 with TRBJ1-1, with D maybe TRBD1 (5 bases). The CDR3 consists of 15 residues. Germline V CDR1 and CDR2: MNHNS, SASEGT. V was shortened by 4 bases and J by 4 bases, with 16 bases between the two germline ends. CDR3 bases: TGTGCCAGCAGTGGATATGGGGGTCCGAGCACTGAAGCTTTCTTT. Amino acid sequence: CASSGYGGPSTEAFF.

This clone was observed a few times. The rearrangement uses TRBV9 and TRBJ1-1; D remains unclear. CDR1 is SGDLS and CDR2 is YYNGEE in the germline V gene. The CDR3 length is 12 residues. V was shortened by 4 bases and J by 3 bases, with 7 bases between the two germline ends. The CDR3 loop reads CASSSRDTEAFF. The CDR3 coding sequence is TGTGCCAGCAGCTCCCGGGACACTGAAGCTTTCTTT.

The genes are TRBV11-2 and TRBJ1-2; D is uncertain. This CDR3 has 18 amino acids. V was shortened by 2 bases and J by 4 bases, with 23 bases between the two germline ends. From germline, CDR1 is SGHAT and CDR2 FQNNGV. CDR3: CASSLQWQGRRGSYGYTF. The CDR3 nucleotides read TGTGCCAGCAGCTTACAGTGGCAAGGGCGGCGCGGATCCTATGGCTACACCTTC.

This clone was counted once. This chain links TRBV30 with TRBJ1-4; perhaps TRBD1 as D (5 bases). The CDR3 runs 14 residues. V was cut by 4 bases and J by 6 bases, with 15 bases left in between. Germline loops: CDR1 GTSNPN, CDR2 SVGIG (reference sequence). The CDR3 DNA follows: TGTGCCTGGACTCCGGGACTAGTTCATGAAAAACTGTTTTTT. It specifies CAWTPGLVHEKLFF.

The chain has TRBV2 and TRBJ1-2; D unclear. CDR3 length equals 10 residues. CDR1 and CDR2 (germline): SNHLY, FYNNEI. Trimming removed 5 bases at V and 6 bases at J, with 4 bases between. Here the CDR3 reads CASSRNGYTF. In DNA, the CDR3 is TGTGCCAGCAGTAGGAATGGCTACACCTTC. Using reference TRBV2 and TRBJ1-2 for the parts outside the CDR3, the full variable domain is EPEVTQTPSHQVTQMGQEVILRCVPISNHLYFYWYRQILGQKVEFLVSFYNNEISEKSEIFDDQFSVERPDGSNFTLKIRSTKLEDSAMYFCASSRNGYTFGSGTRLTVV.

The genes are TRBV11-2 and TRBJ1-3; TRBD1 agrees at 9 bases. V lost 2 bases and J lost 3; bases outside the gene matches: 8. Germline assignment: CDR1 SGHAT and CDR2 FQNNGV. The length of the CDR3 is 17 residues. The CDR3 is CASSLKGTGTFGNTIYF. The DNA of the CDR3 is TGTGCCAGCAGCTTAAAAGGGACAGGGACTTTTGGAAACACCATATATTTT.

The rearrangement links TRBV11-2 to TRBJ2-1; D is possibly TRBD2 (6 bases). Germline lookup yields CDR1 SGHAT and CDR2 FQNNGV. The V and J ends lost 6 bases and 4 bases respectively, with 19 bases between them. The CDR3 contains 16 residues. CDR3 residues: CASSGRGGRGYNEQFF. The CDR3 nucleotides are TGTGCCAGCAGTGGAAGGGGAGGAAGGGGTTACAATGAGCAGTTCTTC.

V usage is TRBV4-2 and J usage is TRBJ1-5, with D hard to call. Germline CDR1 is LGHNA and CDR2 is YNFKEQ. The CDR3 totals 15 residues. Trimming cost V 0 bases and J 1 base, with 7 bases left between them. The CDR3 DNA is TGTGCCAGCAGCCAAGACGGCGGGAGCAATCAGCCCCAGCATTTT. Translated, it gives CASSQDGGSNQPQHF.

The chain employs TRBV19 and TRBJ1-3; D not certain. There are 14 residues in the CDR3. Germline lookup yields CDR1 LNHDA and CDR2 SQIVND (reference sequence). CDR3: CATSLPASGNTIYF. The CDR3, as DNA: TGTGCAACAAGCCTCCCAGCCTCTGGAAACACCATATATTTT.

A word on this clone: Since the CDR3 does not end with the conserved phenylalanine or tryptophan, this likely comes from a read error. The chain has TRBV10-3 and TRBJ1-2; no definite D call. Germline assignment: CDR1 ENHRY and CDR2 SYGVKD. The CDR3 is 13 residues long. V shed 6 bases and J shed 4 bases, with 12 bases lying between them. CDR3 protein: CAISPQTIYGYTL. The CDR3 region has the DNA TGTGCCATCAGCCCGCAGACTATCTATGGCTACACCCTC.

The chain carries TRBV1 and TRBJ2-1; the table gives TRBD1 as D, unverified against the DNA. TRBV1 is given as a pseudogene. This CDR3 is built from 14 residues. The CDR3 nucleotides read TGCACCAGCAGCGCCGTTTTTAACATCGATGAGCAGTTCTTC. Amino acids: CTSSAVFNIDEQFF.

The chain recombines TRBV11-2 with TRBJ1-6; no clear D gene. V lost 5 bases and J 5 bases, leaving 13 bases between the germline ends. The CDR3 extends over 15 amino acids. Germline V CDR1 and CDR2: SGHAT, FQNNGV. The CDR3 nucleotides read TGTGCCAGCAGCGCCCAGAGGACTAATAATTCACCCCTCCACTTT. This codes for CASSAQRTNNSPLHF.

The CDR3 nucleotides read TGTGCCAGCAGCACTAATACCCGACAGGGTCTCGATGAGCAGTTCTTC. Its translation: CASSTNTRQGLDEQFF. This chain joins TRBV7-9 and TRBJ2-1; TRBD1 matches at 7 bases. CDR3 length: 16 amino acids. Germline V gene sequence: CDR1 SEHNR, CDR2 FQNEAQ (reference sequence). V lost 5 bases to trimming and J lost 8 bases; unmatched junction nucleotides: 15. The variable domain in full, with the rest retrieved from reference TRBV7-9 and TRBJ2-1, is DTGVSQNPRHKITKRGQNVTFRCDPISEHNRLYWYRQTLGQGPEFLTYFQNEAQLEKSRLLSDRFSAERPKGSFSTLEIQRTEQGDSAMYLCASSTNTRQGLDEQFFGPGTRLTVL.

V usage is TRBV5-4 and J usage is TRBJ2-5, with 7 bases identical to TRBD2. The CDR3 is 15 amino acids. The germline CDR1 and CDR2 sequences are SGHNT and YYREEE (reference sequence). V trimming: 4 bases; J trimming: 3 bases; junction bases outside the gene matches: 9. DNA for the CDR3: TGTGCCAGCAGCCGAGCGGGGCCGGGAGAAGAGACCCAGTACTTC. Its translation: CASSRAGPGEETQYF.